The 10 T cell receptor beta chains given below trace back to one sample, sequenced in a study of regulatory T cells in long-lasting Graves disease. Construction of TCR beta libraries relied on iRepertoire HTBI primers and on Arm-PCR targeting CDR3 regions. TCRdb reprocessed the multiplex PCR reads with MiXCR, giving one entry per CDR3 protein. The table records fewer than 650,000 distinct CDR3 sequences, 15% to 20% of them present only once. Time point defined: newly diagnosed GD, antithyroid drugs for less than 3 months. Preparation of the TCR library used RNA extracted from PBMCs. This same sample was also part of a study on T cells in Graves' hyperthyroidism and ophthalmopathy.

Sequencing was performed on peripheral blood mononuclear cells (PBMCs), taken at new diagnosis, from a patient treated with antithyroid drugs. Source of these receptors: a man younger than 35 with Graves disease.

The V call is TRBV6-1, the J call TRBJ1-3; D perhaps matches TRBD1 (5 bases). Germline V gives CDR1 MNHNS, CDR2 SASEGT. Trimming left V 5 bases short and J 4 bases short, with 12 bases between. The CDR3 covers 14 residues. CDR3 nucleotides: TGTGCCAGCAGTACACGACAGATCGGAAACACCATATATTTT. Its translation: CASSTRQIGNTIYF.

This clonotype appeared many times. V is TRBV11-2 and J is TRBJ2-1; TRBD2 matches at 7 bases. Germline V lookup: CDR1 SGHAT, CDR2 FQNNGV. This CDR3 comprises 17 residues. J lost 7 bases, V lost 0 bases, and 12 bases had no gene match. CDR3 nucleotide sequence: TGTGCCAGCAGCTTAGATCGTCTTAGGGAGGGACGAAATGAGCAGTTCTTC. Translating it yields CASSLDRLREGRNEQFF.

This clonotype was found many times. The rearrangement uses TRBV10-3 and TRBJ2-7; 14 bases are a match to TRBD2. J gave up 5 bases and V 6 bases, and 6 bases lay outside the gene matches. Germline CDR1 and CDR2: ENHRY and SYGVKD. The CDR3 runs to 15 residues. The CDR3, as DNA: TGTGCCATCAGGGGGACTAGCGGGAGTTCCAACGAGCAGTACTTC. This encodes CAIRGTSGSSNEQYF.

This clonotype was observed a handful of times. The V call is TRBV4-2, the J call TRBJ1-5, with TRBD1 as a possible D gene (6 bases). The CDR3 totals 20 residues. Trimming shortened V by 0 bases and J by 3 bases, and 24 bases separated the two germline ends. CDR1 is LGHNA and CDR2 is YNFKEQ in the germline V gene. CDR3 sequence: CASSQEPPDRQRGFNQPQHF. DNA of the CDR3: TGTGCCAGCAGCCAAGAGCCCCCAGACAGGCAGCGAGGGTTCAATCAGCCCCAGCATTTT.

This clonotype appeared many times. This chain uses TRBV6-2 or TRBV6-3 with TRBJ2-2; 11 bases align to TRBD2. Germline-derived CDR1 and CDR2 are MNHEY and SVGEGT. V shed 0 bases and J 6 bases; nucleotides not matched to a gene: 0. The CDR3 has 15 residues. For the CDR3, the DNA is TGTGCCAGCAGTTACTCTAGCGGGAGGGCCGGGGAGCTGTTTTTT. Residues: CASSYSSGRAGELFF.

This clonotype was observed at least ten times. As DNA, the CDR3 is TGTGCCAGCAGGCAGGACTCGAGCGACCGAGGGGAGCTGTTTTTT. It is translated as CASRQDSSDRGELFF. The chain is built from TRBV7-9 and TRBJ2-2; TRBD2 is a possible D gene (5 bases). Deletions cut 6 bases from V and 8 bases from J, with 19 bases between. The CDR3 runs to 15 residues. Germline CDR1 is SEHNR and CDR2 is FQNEAQ (reference sequence).

The chain couples TRBV27 to TRBJ1-1, with D perhaps TRBD1 (5 bases). The V gene lost 2 bases and the J gene lost 3 bases, with 10 bases spanning the gap. The germline V gene encodes CDR1 MNHEY and CDR2 SMNVEV (reference sequence). The CDR3 is 14 residues long. The CDR3 bases are TGTGCCAGCAGTTTACAGGGTATGTACACTGAAGCTTTCTTT. Its translation is CASSLQGMYTEAFF.

A word on this clonotype: A read error is possible here, since a much larger clone lies one base away. V is TRBV6-5 and J is TRBJ2-7; no definite D call. From germline, CDR1 is MNHEY and CDR2 SVGAGI. This CDR3 comprises 15 residues. CDR3: CAGSYSIRPGYEQYF. CDR3 in DNA: TGTGCCGGCAGTTACTCGATTCGTCCGGGCTACGAGCAGTACTTC.

This clonotype occurred a few times. The chain recombines TRBV20-1 with TRBJ2-2; TRBD2 matches 13 bases. This CDR3 region has 19 residues. V lost 5 bases, J lost 1 base, and 13 bases stayed unmatched. Germline CDR1 reads DFQATT; CDR2 reads SNEGSKA (reference sequence). This chain's CDR3 is CSAEPAGLAGAGNTGELFF. In DNA form, the CDR3 reads TGCAGTGCTGAACCAGCCGGACTAGCGGGAGCGGGGAACACCGGGGAGCTGTTTTTT.

The chain uses TRBV20-1 and TRBJ2-1; 15 nucleotides match TRBD2. The CDR3 runs 13 residues. After removal of 7 bases from V and 9 bases from J, the junction contained 4 bases not matched to a gene. CDR1 is DFQATT, CDR2 SNEGSKA, per germline (reference sequence). The CDR3 DNA follows: TGCAGTGGATGGACTAGCGGGAGGGTTGAGCAGTTCTTC. This gives the protein CSGWTSGRVEQFF.